A single sample gave rise to the 27 T cell receptor beta chains below, sequenced in a study of CD8 T cells in Susac syndrome. With random hexamers, roughly 0.5 to 1 ug RNA was reverse transcribed. In TCRdb, the immunoSEQ multiplex PCR reads were re-called with MiXCR into one record per CDR3 protein. The sample shows more than 75,000 distinct CDR3 sequences, about 94% of them seen only once. The sequenced sample consisted of CD8+ T cells from PBMCs. The receptors here all came from a human donor in good health.

The V call is TRBV15, the J call TRBJ2-3; 9 positions agree with TRBD1. Per the germline V gene, CDR1 is LNHNV and CDR2 is YYDKDF (reference sequence). Unmatched junction bases numbered 9, after V lost 6 bases and J lost 8 bases. The CDR3 consists of 14 residues. CDR3 in amino acids: CATSRDRADRTQYF. The CDR3 DNA is TGTGCCACCAGTAGGGACAGGGCAGACCGTACGCAGTATTTT.

The chain links TRBV20-1 to TRBJ2-7; the D is unclear. This CDR3 is 13 amino acids long. CDR1 and CDR2 from the germline V gene are DFQATT and SNEGSKA (reference sequence). Trimming left V 3 bases short and J 4 bases short, with 13 bases between. The DNA for the CDR3 is TGCAGTGCTAGGACTCCCGCCGAATACGAGCAGTACGTC. It translates to CSARTPAEYEQYV.

The chain couples TRBV4-1 to TRBJ2-2; D remains ambiguous. With 1 base removed from V and 3 bases from J, the gap between germline ends came to 9 bases. The CDR3 is 15 residues long. The germline gives CDR1 MGHRA, CDR2 YSYEKL. DNA of the CDR3: TGCGCCAGCAGCCAAGTGGCCGGACACACCGGGGAGCTGTTTTTT. Translated, it gives CASSQVAGHTGELFF.

CDR3 in amino acids: CASSAGDENTEAFF. For the CDR3, the DNA is TGTGCCAGCAGTGCTGGGGACGAGAACACTGAAGCTTTCTTT. The V call is TRBV2, the J call TRBJ1-1; a weak D match, TRBD1 (5 bases). Trimming stripped 4 bases from V and 1 base from J, with 10 bases between. Germline-derived CDR1 and CDR2 are SNHLY and FYNNEI. The CDR3 contains 14 residues.

The gene calls are TRBV7-8 and TRBJ2-1; TRBD2 is a possible D gene (5 bases). Germline V gene sequence: CDR1 SGHVS, CDR2 FQNEAQ. V lost 1 base and J lost 8, with 15 bases in between. The length of the CDR3 is 15 residues. DNA of the CDR3: TGTGCCAGCAGCTTAGGCCCCACTAGATGGGATGAGCAGTTCTTC. Translating it yields CASSLGPTRWDEQFF.

V and J are TRBV20-1 and TRBJ1-1; a possible D gene is TRBD1 (6 bases). V shed 0 bases and J shed 5 bases, with 25 bases lying between them. The germline CDR1 and CDR2 sequences are DFQATT and SNEGSKA (reference sequence). The CDR3 is 18 residues long. CDR3 sequence: CSARDRIVSGAVGTEAFF. The CDR3 region has the DNA TGCAGTGCTAGAGATCGGATAGTTTCAGGGGCCGTGGGAACTGAAGCTTTCTTT.

V is TRBV2 and J is TRBJ1-6; D is unresolved. CDR3 length: 13 residues. Germline CDR1 SNHLY, CDR2 FYNNEI. Trimming stripped 0 bases from V and 6 bases from J, with 3 bases between. The CDR3: CASSEAFNSPLHF. CDR3 in DNA: TGTGCCAGCAGTGAAGCGTTTAATTCACCCCTCCACTTT. The variable domain in full, completed from reference TRBV2 and TRBJ1-6, reads EPEVTQTPSHQVTQMGQEVILRCVPISNHLYFYWYRQILGQKVEFLVSFYNNEISEKSEIFDDQFSVERPDGSNFTLKIRSTKLEDSAMYFCASSEAFNSPLHFGNGTRLTVT.

The rearrangement joins TRBV6-6 to TRBJ2-7; D is possibly TRBD2 (6 bases). V was shortened by 7 bases and J by 6 bases, with 16 bases between the two germline ends. Germline CDR1 is MNHNY and CDR2 is SVGAGI (reference sequence). The CDR3 totals 13 residues. CDR3 in DNA: TGTGCCAGCACCTTGGGACTGCGATCCGAGCAGTACGTC. Translated, it gives CASTLGLRSEQYV.

The chain has TRBV4-1 and TRBJ1-5; no reliable D call. V dropped 0 bases and J dropped 0 bases, with 9 bases sitting between them. Germline V CDR1 and CDR2: MGHRA, YSYEKL. The CDR3 extends over 16 amino acids. The CDR3 region has the DNA TGCGCCAGCAGCCAAGAGAGAGTTCCTAGCAATCAGCCCCAGCATTTT. The encoded protein is CASSQERVPSNQPQHF.

This clonotype occurred once. The J gene is TRBJ1-3, the V gene TRBV9, with a weak D call TRBD1 (5 bases). CDR1 SGDLS and CDR2 YYNGEE come from the germline V gene. With 3 bases removed from V and 2 bases from J, the gap between germline ends came to 12 bases. The CDR3 consists of 15 residues. In nucleotides, the CDR3 is TGTGCCAGCAGCGAGCAGGGAAATGCTGGAAACACCATATATTTT. Its translation: CASSEQGNAGNTIYF.

The chain carries TRBV9 and TRBJ1-1, with TRBD1 matching 10 bases. The CDR3 covers 16 residues. The junction had 11 bases not matched to a gene; V was cut back by 4 bases and J by 5 bases. Germline V gene sequence: CDR1 SGDLS, CDR2 YYNGEE. DNA of the CDR3: TGTGCCAGCAGCACCTCCGGGACAGGGGCAAATACTGAAGCTTTCTTT. Translating gives CASSTSGTGANTEAFF.

This chain joins TRBV27 and TRBJ2-3; D is ambiguous. Germline assignment: CDR1 MNHEY and CDR2 SMNVEV (reference sequence). The V end was cut by 8 bases, the J end by 3 bases, with 9 bases between. The CDR3 runs to 12 residues. CDR3 sequence (DNA): TGTGCCAGCGGGGTAGAAACAGATACGCAGTATTTT. Translation: CASGVETDTQYF.

V usage is TRBV6-1 and J usage is TRBJ2-7, with 12 bases matching TRBD2. Germline loops: CDR1 MNHNS, CDR2 SASEGT. The V and J ends lost 2 bases and 4 bases, in that order; junction bases with no gene match: 3. The CDR3 extends over 15 amino acids. This CDR3 is CASSELAGGPYEQYV. For the CDR3, the DNA is TGTGCCAGCAGTGAACTAGCGGGAGGGCCTTACGAGCAGTACGTC.

DNA for the CDR3: TGTGCCAGCAGTTACGCAGGGGGAAAAAATGAGCAGTTCTTC. It is translated as CASSYAGGKNEQFF. The chain carries TRBV6-2 or TRBV6-3 and TRBJ2-1, with 7 positions matching TRBD1. The CDR3 loop spans 14 amino acids. The V gene's germline CDR1 is MNHEY and CDR2 SVGEGT. With 2 bases clipped from V and 7 bases from J, the junction kept 5 bases outside the gene matches.

This clonotype was observed a single time. The chain couples TRBV5-1 to TRBJ2-7, with 7 bases aligning to TRBD2. CDR3 length: 15 residues. In germline, CDR1 is SGHRS, CDR2 YFSETQ. Unmatched junction bases numbered 4, after V lost 0 bases and J lost 1 base. DNA for the CDR3: TGCGCCAGCAGCTTGGGCTCGGGGGGATCCTACGAGCAGTACTTC. The encoded protein is CASSLGSGGSYEQYF.

This rearrangement joins TRBV7-9 to TRBJ1-3, with D maybe TRBD1 (5 bases). The CDR3 contains 13 residues. V lost 5 bases, J lost 6 bases, and 11 bases lay in between. The V gene's germline CDR1 is SEHNR and CDR2 FQNEAQ (reference sequence). The CDR3 here is CASSPGGENTIYF. In nucleotides, the CDR3 is TGTGCCAGCAGCCCCGGGGGGGAAAACACCATATATTTT.

This chain joins TRBV5-1 and TRBJ2-1, with 9 bases identical to TRBD2. The CDR3 extends over 13 amino acids. J was trimmed by 8 bases and V by 1 base; bases with no gene match: 1. CDR1 and CDR2 (germline): SGHRS, YFSETQ. The CDR3 DNA sequence: TGCGCCAGCAGCTTGCGACTAGCGGATGAGCAGTTCTTC. It specifies CASSLRLADEQFF.

This chain uses TRBV3-1 with TRBJ1-2; the match to TRBD1 covers 7 bases. The V gene end was trimmed by 4 bases and the J gene end by 3 bases; junction bases not matched to a gene: 8. Germline lookup yields CDR1 LGHDT and CDR2 YNNKEL (reference sequence). The CDR3 is made up of 15 amino acids. CDR3 nucleotide sequence: TGTGCCAGCAGCCGGGATGGCAGGGGGGACTATGGCTACACCTTC. It is translated as CASSRDGRGDYGYTF.

The chain links TRBV7-9 to TRBJ1-2; D perhaps matches TRBD1 (6 bases). Trimming cost V 2 bases and J 5 bases, with 15 bases left between them. Germline lookup yields CDR1 SEHNR and CDR2 FQNEAQ (reference sequence). The CDR3 runs 15 residues. This chain's CDR3 is CASSLPAGAIYGYTF. DNA of the CDR3: TGTGCCAGCAGCTTACCGGCGGGGGCCATTTATGGCTACACCTTC.

The sample holds one count of this clonotype. This sequence joins TRBV11-2 and TRBJ1-5, with a weak D call TRBD1 (5 bases). The V and J ends lost 5 bases and 4 bases respectively, with 15 bases between them. CDR1 and CDR2 (germline): SGHAT, FQNNGV. The CDR3 length is 15 residues. Here the CDR3 DNA reads TGTGCCAGCAGCCCCCCCGGGGGGAGTAATCAGCCCCAGCATTTT. Translated: CASSPPGGSNQPQHF.

V gene TRBV15 combines with J gene TRBJ2-7, with D maybe TRBD2 (6 bases). The length of the CDR3 is 14 residues. V lost 5 bases and J lost 2, with 13 bases in between. Germline loops: CDR1 LNHNV, CDR2 YYDKDF (reference sequence). The CDR3 DNA reads as TGTGCCACCAGCGGTCTGGAGGGTCCCTACGAGCAGTACGTC. Translated, it gives CATSGLEGPYEQYV.

This sequence joins TRBV12-3 or TRBV12-4 and TRBJ2-3; no reliable D call. V was shortened by 3 bases and J by 2 bases, with 9 bases between the two germline ends. The CDR3 is 14 amino acids. The CDR3: CASSFKTLTDTQYF. In nucleotides, the CDR3 is TGTGCCAGCAGTTTTAAGACGCTCACAGATACGCAGTATTTT.

This sequence joins TRBV12-3 or TRBV12-4 and TRBJ1-2; D is ambiguous. CDR3 size: 12 residues. V was clipped by 5 bases and J by 6 bases, with 10 bases between them. CDR3 residues: CASSPWADGYTF. CDR3 in DNA: TGTGCCAGCAGTCCCTGGGCAGATGGCTACACCTTC.

The rearrangement links TRBV28 to TRBJ1-2; D uncertain. Per the germline V gene, CDR1 is MDHEN and CDR2 is SYDVKM. This CDR3 contains 14 residues. V dropped 4 bases and J dropped 4 bases, with 13 bases sitting between them. The CDR3 DNA reads as TGTGCCAGCAGTTGGACTCGGGTGGGCTATGGCTACACCTTC. Translation gives CASSWTRVGYGYTF.

The chain combines TRBV7-9 with TRBJ2-1; a weak D match, TRBD1 (5 bases). Germline V gives CDR1 SEHNR, CDR2 FQNEAQ (reference sequence). The CDR3 length is 15 residues. V was pared by 3 bases and J by 9 bases, with 18 bases between. The CDR3 DNA is TGTGCCAGCAGCTTCAGGGTACCCCTCCGGCGTGAGCAGTTCTTC. Protein: CASSFRVPLRREQFF.

The chain couples TRBV5-6 to TRBJ2-5; maybe TRBD2 (5 bases). Germline loops: CDR1 SGHDT, CDR2 YYEEEE. V was clipped by 1 base and J by 5 bases, with 12 bases between them. This CDR3 contains 14 residues. The CDR3 sequence is CASSLPRGWETQYF. The CDR3 coding sequence is TGTGCCAGCAGCTTGCCTCGGGGATGGGAGACCCAGTACTTC.

This chain connects TRBV25-1 to TRBJ1-5; D is perhaps TRBD1 (5 bases). Germline lookup yields CDR1 MGHDK and CDR2 SYGVNS. The V gene lost 4 bases and the J gene lost 3 bases, with 22 bases spanning the gap. CDR3 length equals 18 residues. This CDR3 reads CASSGDGPGGVVNQPQHF. CDR3 nucleotides: TGTGCCAGCAGTGGAGACGGGCCTGGGGGGGTCGTCAATCAGCCCCAGCATTTT.